This TCR beta chain was documented in a study of T cell responses to AZD1222 COVID-19 vaccine. CDR3 length: 12 amino acids. From germline, CDR1 is MDHEN and CDR2 SYDVKM. Trimming left V 5 bases short and J 8 bases short, with 12 bases between. TCRdb's copy holds only in-frame clones and misses some; the assay was immunoSEQ multiplex PCR. The sample has more than 90,000 clones; around 89% are singletons. The chain links TRBV28 to TRBJ1-2, with D possibly matching TRBD1 (6 bases). The receptor comes from an adult who received the AZD1222 COVID-19 vaccine. The sequencing here drew on peripheral blood, taken 28 days after the second AZD1222 dose. As DNA, the CDR3 is TGTGCCAGCAGTGCACAGGGCCTGGGCTACACCTTC. This encodes CASSAQGLGYTF.